This T cell receptor beta chain stems from a study of T cell responses to AZD1222 COVID-19 vaccine. Whole-study findings and limits: Just six or seven AZD1222 recipients tested seropositive at baseline. The peak T cell response came first, and repertoires were sampled only after it. Spike was spanned by vaccine-associated CD4 TCRs, with dominance at 160-218 and 743-854.

Using immunoSEQ multiplex PCR, the repertoire was profiled, and TCRdb retains in-frame clones only, with some absent. The sample shows roughly 50,000 clones, roughly nine tenths of them seen only once. Regarding this clone: Its target is unknown.

V was clipped by 1 base and J by 6 bases, with 13 bases between them. The CDR3 totals 15 residues. CDR1 and CDR2 from the germline V gene are SNHLY and FYNNEI. Researchers grouped second doses given at about 4 or about 12 weeks into one pool. The gene calls are TRBV2 and TRBJ2-1; D gene ambiguous. The material sequenced was peripheral blood, taken 28 days after the second AZD1222 dose. The receptor comes from an adult who received the AZD1222 COVID-19 vaccine. In nucleotides, the CDR3 is TGTGCCAGCAGTGAAGGTGTGGGATATGGCAATGAGCAGTTCTTC. This gives the protein CASSEGVGYGNEQFF.